A single sample gave rise to the 10 T cell receptor beta chains below, sequenced in a study of blood T cells in healthy people across ages (dated by TCRdb to between 2015 and 2016). Libraries came from 5' RACE. Sequenced using an Illumina HiSeq 2500. A second PCR of about 7 to 12 cycles was run with a J-beta primer mix and a sample-barcoded 5' primer. The public reads were reprocessed in TCRdb via fastp at Q25 and MiXCR, keeping in-frame beta chains. Every distinct CDR3 protein forms one entry, paired with its most common genes and DNA. A total of over a million distinct CDR3 sequences appear in this sample, about 23% of them only once. Of the sample, around 0.7% falls within the top ten clones. This same sample was also part of a study on T cells of mothers and their children.

Sequenced sample: blood. The receptors come from a girl aged 2 to 9 in good health.

The rearrangement joins TRBV6-1 to TRBJ2-2; D call uncertain. This CDR3 contains 15 residues. Germline V gene lookup returns CDR1 MNHNS and CDR2 SASEGT. V shed 1 base and J shed 2 bases, with 8 bases lying between them. CDR3 sequence: CASSEGPSNTGELFF. The CDR3 DNA reads TGTGCCAGCAGTGAAGGACCATCCAACACCGGGGAGCTGTTTTTT.

This clonotype was seen repeatedly, ten times or more. Here the CDR3 DNA reads TGCAGTGCTAGGGGTGGAACGGGGAGGGAGACCCAGTACTTC. It specifies CSARGGTGRETQYF. The chain uses TRBV20-1 and TRBJ2-5; weak D call: TRBD2 (6 bases). Germline CDR1 and CDR2: DFQATT and SNEGSKA (reference sequence). The CDR3 spans 14 residues. Trimming took 3 bases from V and 5 from J, leaving 16 bases between them.

This clonotype has a handful of counts. This chain joins TRBV6-5 and TRBJ1-2; D is uncertain. Germline CDR1 and CDR2: MNHEY and SVGAGI. This CDR3 has 14 amino acids. The V gene lost 6 bases and the J gene lost 2 bases, with 13 bases spanning the gap. The CDR3 loop is CASRETGKNYGYTF. In DNA form, the CDR3 reads TGTGCCAGCAGAGAAACCGGGAAAAACTATGGCTACACCTTC.

The chain is built from TRBV6-1 and TRBJ2-7, with 8 bases identical to TRBD2. The V gene end was trimmed by 5 bases and the J gene end by 3 bases; junction bases not matched to a gene: 6. This CDR3 has 14 amino acids. Germline V gene sequence: CDR1 MNHNS, CDR2 SASEGT. The CDR3 is CASSPSGWIYEQYF. As DNA, the CDR3 is TGTGCCAGCAGTCCTAGCGGGTGGATCTACGAGCAGTACTTC.

The CDR3 is CASRQTGTGVSPQHF. CDR3 nucleotides: TGTGCCAGCAGACAAACCGGGACAGGGGTCTCCCCCCAGCATTTT. The V gene is TRBV6-1, the J gene TRBJ1-5, with 10 bases aligning to TRBD1. The J segment lost 10 bases and the V segment lost 6 bases, leaving 12 bases of the junction unmatched. Germline CDR1 is MNHNS and CDR2 is SASEGT. This CDR3 spans 15 amino acids.

The gene calls are TRBV10-3 and TRBJ2-5; 9 bases map to TRBD2. The end of the DNA fits TRBJ2-1 better, so the J call may be wrong. The CDR3 contains 14 residues. In germline, CDR1 is ENHRY, CDR2 SYGVKD. CDR3 sequence reads: CAIRSGSGGNEQFF. Written as DNA, the CDR3 is TGTGCCATAAGGAGCGGGAGCGGGGGGAATGAGCAGTTCTTC.

The chain employs TRBV6-6 and TRBJ1-2; D unclear. Germline loops: CDR1 MNHNY, CDR2 SVGAGI (reference sequence). The CDR3 consists of 14 residues. V was pared by 0 bases and J by 2 bases, with 7 bases between. Written as DNA, the CDR3 is TGTGCCAGCAGTTACTCGCCACAAAACTATGGCTACACCTTC. Translated, it gives CASSYSPQNYGYTF.

This clonotype occurred a few times. This rearrangement joins TRBV20-1 to TRBJ2-7; TRBD1 aligns across 12 bases. Germline CDR1 is DFQATT and CDR2 is SNEGSKA (reference sequence). CDR3 length: 15 residues. V trimming: 1 base; J trimming: 3 bases; junction bases outside the gene matches: 4. This chain's CDR3 is CSARGGTGGFYEQYF. CDR3 coding DNA: TGCAGTGCTAGAGGGGGGACAGGGGGCTTCTACGAGCAGTACTTC.

This clonotype was counted only a few times. This chain uses TRBV7-2 with TRBJ1-4; no reliable D call. The CDR3 contains 15 residues. V lost 5 bases and J lost 0, with 10 bases in between. Per germline, CDR1 SGHTA and CDR2 FQGNSA. The CDR3 DNA reads TGTGCCAGCAGCACTGACGGTGCAACTAATGAAAAACTGTTTTTT. This translates into CASSTDGATNEKLFF.

This clonotype was detected only a few times. This chain uses TRBV4-1 with TRBJ1-5, with D unresolved. Looked up from germline, CDR1 is MGHRA and CDR2 is YSYEKL. The V end was cut by 4 bases, the J end by 9 bases, with 13 bases between. The CDR3 consists of 13 residues. CDR3 loop: CASSPVGDPPQHF. The CDR3 DNA reads TGCGCCAGCAGCCCCGTGGGAGATCCGCCCCAGCATTTT.